A selection of T cell receptor beta chains follows, all from one sample in a study of technical replicates of blood from a handful of donors. Libraries were prepared by immunoSEQ multiplex PCR; TCRdb keeps only in-frame clonotypes and omits some of them. The table shows 95,000 to 100,000 clones, with around 95% occurring only once. Source material: T cells isolated from PBMCs. The receptors were gathered from a human donor in good health. Both conserved end residues are part of each CDR3. A D gene is named only where the DNA matches it firmly. The size of a clone is reported for some rows only, either as once, few or many, or as a class for expanded clones.

d_call: TRBD1
v_call: TRBV2
clone_size: NA
j_call: TRBJ2-1
cdr3_aa: CASSEAAGTGVLF
cdr3_nt: TGTGCCAGCAGTGAAGCGGCCGGGACAGGGGTTCTCTTC

d_call: NA
v_call: TRBV19
clone_size: NA
j_call: TRBJ2-7
cdr3_aa: CASSSGSTGEQYF
cdr3_nt: TGTGCCAGTAGTAGCGGCTCTACGGGCGAGCAGTACTTC

d_call: NA
v_call: TRBV7-9
clone_size: NA
j_call: TRBJ2-7
cdr3_aa: CASSLVFYPSYEQYF
cdr3_nt: TGTGCCAGCAGCTTGGTGTTCTACCCCTCCTACGAGCAGTACTTC

d_call: NA
v_call: TRBV15
clone_size: NA
j_call: TRBJ2-7
cdr3_aa: CATSRDFSDEQYF
cdr3_nt: TGTGCCACCAGCAGAGATTTTAGCGACGAGCAGTACTTC

d_call: NA
v_call: TRBV11-3
clone_size: once
j_call: TRBJ1-2
cdr3_aa: CASSFRGANYGYTF
cdr3_nt: TGTGCCAGCAGCTTTCGGGGTGCGAACTATGGCTACACCTTC

d_call: TRBD1
v_call: TRBV4-1
clone_size: NA
j_call: TRBJ2-7
cdr3_aa: CASSQDGWTGTYEQYF
cdr3_nt: TGCGCCAGCAGCCAAGATGGGTGGACAGGTACCTACGAGCAGTACTTC

d_call: NA
v_call: TRBV18
clone_size: NA
j_call: TRBJ1-5
cdr3_aa: CASSPPLEGTGQPQHF
cdr3_nt: TGTGCCAGCTCACCACCACTCGAGGGAACTGGGCAGCCCCAGCATTTT

d_call: NA
v_call: TRBV2
clone_size: NA
j_call: TRBJ1-4
cdr3_aa: CASSQDGGFEKLFF
cdr3_nt: TGTGCCAGCAGTCAGGACGGGGGTTTTGAAAAACTGTTTTTT

d_call: NA
v_call: TRBV7-6
clone_size: NA
j_call: TRBJ1-4
cdr3_aa: CASSLAGSEKLFF
cdr3_nt: TGTGCCAGCAGCTTAGCCGGGAGCGAAAAACTGTTTTTT

d_call: NA
v_call: TRBV5-1
clone_size: NA
j_call: TRBJ2-5
cdr3_aa: CASSLNGEETQYF
cdr3_nt: TGCGCCAGCAGCTTAAACGGAGAAGAGACCCAGTACTTC